Below are 23 T cell receptor beta chains sequenced from a single sample in a study of shared T cell receptors in the human thymus (dated by TCRdb to 2020 to 2023). Library method: the immunoSEQ multiplex PCR assay. The source is immuneACCESS, and TCRdb retained only in-frame sequences with V and J called. Part of the clones is not carried over; for the studies checked, unresolved V genes explain less than half of this, and the remainder is unexplained. Recorded for this sample are some 660,000 clones; approximately 87% of them occurred a single time. The leading ten clones occupy more than 0.009% of the sample. The same sample was also studied in work on human thymus T cells.

The sequencing sample was made of thymocytes. The source of these receptors is a boy in the first two years of life with a congenital heart defect. Donor details come from another sample of the same person, matched by shared clones.

The CDR3 DNA follows: TGTGCCAGTCCAAAGCCCATTCAGTACTTC. Amino acids: CASPKPIQYF. The V and J genes are TRBV28 and TRBJ2-4; D is undetermined. V lost 9 bases and J 9 bases, leaving 9 bases between the germline ends. From germline, CDR1 is MDHEN and CDR2 SYDVKM. This CDR3 comprises 10 residues.

The rearrangement joins TRBV27 to TRBJ1-2, with 7 bases aligning to TRBD1. This CDR3 is 17 amino acids long. Trimming took 0 bases from V and 8 from J; bases not matched to a gene: 15. Germline V gene data show CDR1 as MNHEY and CDR2 as SMNVEV (reference sequence). This CDR3 is CASSLSGGQGMGGGYTF. CDR3 bases: TGTGCCAGCAGTTTATCAGGGGGCCAGGGAATGGGTGGAGGCTACACCTTC.

J is TRBJ1-2 and V is TRBV4-1; no clear D. Per the germline V gene, CDR1 is MGHRA and CDR2 is YSYEKL. Trimming shortened V by 0 bases and J by 4 bases, and 12 bases separated the two germline ends. The length of the CDR3 is 15 residues. As DNA, the CDR3 is TGCGCCAGCAGCCAAGATACTCTCCCCACCTATGGCTACACCTTC. This sequence encodes CASSQDTLPTYGYTF.

This clone was seen more than once but under ten times. V gene TRBV5-1 combines with J gene TRBJ1-1; 9 bases agree with TRBD1. With 0 bases clipped from V and 1 base from J, the junction kept 16 bases outside the gene matches. This CDR3 is built from 20 residues. Germline CDR1 and CDR2: SGHRS and YFSETQ. The CDR3 DNA sequence: TGCGCCAGCAGCTTGGCCAGGAGGGACAGGGCCCGCCTTAAGAACACTGAAGCTTTCTTT. The encoded protein is CASSLARRDRARLKNTEAFF.

The J gene is TRBJ1-1, the V gene TRBV27; unclear D gene. V lost 6 bases and J 8 bases, leaving 16 bases between the germline ends. The CDR3 runs to 13 residues. Germline CDR1 MNHEY, CDR2 SMNVEV (reference sequence). CDR3 in amino acids: CASSTSLIEEAFF. The CDR3, as DNA: TGTGCCAGCAGCACTTCTTTAATCGAGGAAGCTTTCTTT.

V gene TRBV7-9 combines with J gene TRBJ2-5, with 9 bases fitting TRBD2. The germline CDR1 and CDR2 sequences are SEHNR and FQNEAQ (reference sequence). The CDR3 runs 16 residues. V lost 5 bases and J lost 5; bases outside the gene matches: 12. DNA for the CDR3: TGTGCCAGCAGCCTTCTAGCGGGGAGCGTTGGGGAGACCCAGTACTTC. Translated: CASSLLAGSVGETQYF. Full variable domain (missing parts from reference TRBV7-9 and TRBJ2-5): DTGVSQNPRHKITKRGQNVTFRCDPISEHNRLYWYRQTLGQGPEFLTYFQNEAQLEKSRLLSDRFSAERPKGSFSTLEIQRTEQGDSAMYLCASSLLAGSVGETQYFGPGTRLLVL.

V is TRBV28 and J is TRBJ2-7, with TRBD1 matching 8 bases. CDR3 size: 18 residues. With 3 bases clipped from V and 7 bases from J, the junction kept 20 bases outside the gene matches. Germline lookup yields CDR1 MDHEN and CDR2 SYDVKM. CDR3 protein: CASSFCNSRQGKPGEQYF. The CDR3 nucleotides are TGTGCCAGCAGTTTCTGCAATTCCCGACAGGGGAAACCGGGGGAGCAGTACTTC.

The chain carries TRBV6-5 and TRBJ1-3; D remains unclear. This CDR3 has 15 residues. Germline V gives CDR1 MNHEY, CDR2 SVGAGI. V shed 0 bases and J shed 0 bases, with 6 bases lying between them. Here the CDR3 DNA reads TGTGCCAGCAGTTACTCAACGGGCTCTGGAAACACCATATATTTT. This codes for CASSYSTGSGNTIYF.

The J gene is TRBJ2-1, the V gene TRBV7-2; 10 bases are a match to TRBD2. The CDR3 consists of 15 residues. From germline, CDR1 is SGHTA and CDR2 FQGNSA. V was pared by 5 bases and J by 9 bases, with 10 bases of the junction left unmatched. The CDR3 loop reads CASSPLAGKLGEQFF. The CDR3 DNA follows: TGTGCCAGCAGCCCACTAGCGGGAAAGTTGGGTGAGCAGTTCTTC. Supplemented by reference TRBV7-2 and TRBJ2-1, the full variable domain reads GAGVSQSPSNKVTEKGKDVELRCDPISGHTALYWYRQSLGQGLEFLIYFQGNSAPDKSGLPSDRFSAERTGGSVSTLTIQRTQQEDSAVYLCASSPLAGKLGEQFFGPGTRLTVL.

This clone appeared once. The rearrangement uses TRBV9 and TRBJ2-3, with D unclear. The CDR3 is 13 amino acids. Germline V CDR1 and CDR2: SGDLS, YYNGEE. Trimming removed 4 bases at V and 6 bases at J, with 12 bases between. CDR3: CASSPNEHDTQYF. The CDR3 nucleotides are TGTGCCAGCAGCCCGAATGAGCATGATACGCAGTATTTT.

The genes are TRBV27 and TRBJ2-2; TRBD2 might be the D (6 bases). V dropped 10 bases and J dropped 5 bases, with 14 bases sitting between them. Germline CDR1 MNHEY, CDR2 SMNVEV (reference sequence). The CDR3 totals 13 residues. CDR3 nucleotides: TGTGCCACCGCCCCTCGGGGGACCGGGGAGCTGTTTTTT. Its translation is CATAPRGTGELFF.

The V call is TRBV30, the J call TRBJ2-1, with unresolved D. The germline gives CDR1 GTSNPN, CDR2 SVGIG (reference sequence). V lost 2 bases and J 10 bases, leaving 6 bases between the germline ends. The CDR3 loop spans 10 amino acids. This chain's CDR3 is CAWSTREQFF. Written as DNA, the CDR3 is TGTGCCTGGAGTACCAGGGAGCAGTTCTTC.

The chain uses TRBV28 and TRBJ2-7, with 7 bases that match TRBD2. CDR3 length: 16 amino acids. Germline-derived CDR1 and CDR2 are MDHEN and SYDVKM. J lost 5 bases, V lost 7 bases, and 17 bases had no gene match. The CDR3 protein is CASTAWAGEIRHEQYF. For the CDR3, the DNA is TGTGCCAGCACCGCCTGGGCGGGAGAAATAAGGCACGAGCAGTACTTC. The full variable domain, its missing parts supplied by reference TRBV28 and TRBJ2-7, is DVKVTQSSRYLVKRTGEKVFLECVQDMDHENMFWYRQDPGLGLRLIYFSYDVKMKEKGDIPEGYSVSREKKERFSLILESASTNQTSMYLCASTAWAGEIRHEQYFGPGTRLTVT.

V is TRBV29-1 and J is TRBJ2-5; 7 nucleotides line up with TRBD2. The CDR3 is 13 residues long. Germline values: CDR1 SQVTM, CDR2 ANQGSEA. J was trimmed by 5 bases and V by 3 bases; bases with no gene match: 6. The CDR3 loop is CSVEWGRVETQYF. DNA of the CDR3: TGCAGCGTTGAGTGGGGGAGGGTGGAGACCCAGTACTTC.

The chain has TRBV6-5 and TRBJ1-5; D not certain. The CDR3 sequence is 15 residues long. The ends were cut back, 5 bases at V and 2 bases at J, with 13 bases in the middle. Germline CDR1 is MNHEY and CDR2 is SVGAGI. The CDR3 reads CASSPPGGGNQPQHF. The CDR3 coding sequence is TGTGCCAGCAGTCCTCCGGGCGGGGGCAATCAGCCCCAGCATTTT.

V usage is TRBV7-9 and J usage is TRBJ1-2, with D possibly matching TRBD1 (6 bases). Germline lookup yields CDR1 SEHNR and CDR2 FQNEAQ (reference sequence). The CDR3 extends over 16 amino acids. V was cut by 4 bases and J by 4 bases, with 19 bases left in between. For the CDR3, the DNA is TGTGCCAGCAGCTACAGTACAGGGCCGGTTCTCTATGGCTACACCTTC. Its translation is CASSYSTGPVLYGYTF.

The chain combines TRBV28 with TRBJ2-7, with D perhaps matching TRBD2 (6 bases). The CDR3 length is 15 residues. Trimming stripped 2 bases from V and 3 bases from J, with 14 bases between. CDR1 is MDHEN and CDR2 is SYDVKM in the germline V gene. The CDR3 nucleotides read TGTGCCAGCAGTTTAATACGTGGGGGAGGCTACGAGCAGTACTTC. Protein sequence: CASSLIRGGGYEQYF.

The chain couples TRBV10-3 to TRBJ2-7; 11 nucleotides line up with TRBD2. The V and J ends lost 5 bases and 5 bases, in that order; junction bases with no gene match: 11. The CDR3 runs 16 residues. Germline CDR1 is ENHRY and CDR2 is SYGVKD. Here the CDR3 DNA reads TGTGCCATCAGTAGGGGGACTAGCGGTGTCCTGGACGAGCAGTACTTC. Translating it yields CAISRGTSGVLDEQYF.

The genes are TRBV9 and TRBJ1-6; a weak D match, TRBD1 (6 bases). The germline gives CDR1 SGDLS, CDR2 YYNGEE. This CDR3 spans 16 amino acids. The ends were cut back, 2 bases at V and 6 bases at J, with 15 bases in the middle. The CDR3 reads CASSVWTDASNSPLHF. For the CDR3, the DNA is TGTGCCAGCAGCGTTTGGACAGATGCATCTAATTCACCCCTCCACTTT.

The chain joins TRBV5-4 to TRBJ1-2; TRBD1 agrees at 7 bases. The CDR3 is 16 amino acids. Germline values: CDR1 SGHNT, CDR2 YYREEE (reference sequence). With V trimmed by 7 bases and J by 8 bases, 20 bases remained unmatched. CDR3: CASAKLHFKGAVGYTF. The CDR3 DNA follows: TGTGCCAGCGCTAAACTCCATTTCAAGGGGGCAGTAGGCTACACCTTC.

This sequence joins TRBV25-1 and TRBJ1-1; no definite D call. The CDR3 extends over 16 amino acids. From germline, CDR1 is MGHDK and CDR2 SYGVNS. V was shortened by 3 bases and J by 6 bases, with 20 bases between the two germline ends. CDR3 sequence (DNA): TGTGCCAGCAGTGACCACGACAAGGGCGAGGGAGCTGAAGCTTTCTTT. Its translation: CASSDHDKGEGAEAFF. The full variable domain, its missing parts supplied by reference TRBV25-1 and TRBJ1-1, is EADIYQTPRYLVIGTGKKITLECSQTMGHDKMYWYQQDPGMELHLIHYSYGVNSTEKGDLSSESTVSRIRTEHFPLTLESARPSHTSQYLCASSDHDKGEGAEAFFGQGTRLTVV.

The chain joins TRBV28 to TRBJ2-6; TRBD1 matches at 10 bases. V lost 1 base, J lost 0 bases, and 3 bases stayed unmatched. The CDR3 loop spans 18 amino acids. CDR1 MDHEN and CDR2 SYDVKM come from the germline V gene. The DNA for the CDR3 is TGTGCCAGCAGTTTATCTGGACAGGGGGGCTCTGGGGCCAACGTCCTGACTTTC. It specifies CASSLSGQGGSGANVLTF.

CDR3 loop: CSVRDREASEQYF. The DNA for the CDR3 is TGCAGCGTTAGGGACAGGGAAGCTAGCGAGCAGTACTTC. The V gene is TRBV29-1, the J gene TRBJ2-7; 9 bases map to TRBD1. V lost 5 bases, J lost 6 bases, and 8 bases stayed unmatched. CDR1 and CDR2 (germline): SQVTM, ANQGSEA. This CDR3 contains 13 residues.